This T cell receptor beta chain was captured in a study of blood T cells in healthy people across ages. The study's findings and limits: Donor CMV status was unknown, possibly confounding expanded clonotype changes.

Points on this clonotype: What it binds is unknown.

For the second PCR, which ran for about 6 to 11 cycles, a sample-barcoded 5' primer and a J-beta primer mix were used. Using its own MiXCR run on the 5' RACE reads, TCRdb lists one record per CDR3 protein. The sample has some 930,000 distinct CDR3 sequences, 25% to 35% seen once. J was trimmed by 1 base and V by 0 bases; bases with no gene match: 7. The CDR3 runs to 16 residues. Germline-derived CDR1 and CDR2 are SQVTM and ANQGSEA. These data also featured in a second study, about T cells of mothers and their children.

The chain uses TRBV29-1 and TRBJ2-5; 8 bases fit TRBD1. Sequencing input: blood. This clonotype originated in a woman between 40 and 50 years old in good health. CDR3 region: CSVEEGVRGLQETQYF. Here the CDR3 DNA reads TGCAGCGTTGAAGAGGGGGTCAGGGGGCTCCAAGAGACCCAGTACTTC.